Listed below are T cell receptor beta chains from one sample, sequenced in a study of stem cell transplantation in POMP-related autoinflammatory disease. The method was immunoSEQ multiplex PCR; TCRdb's version includes in-frame clones alone and lacks a portion of them. Of around 32,000 clones in the sample, almost 90% were seen once. Sequenced material: CD4+ T cells from PBMCs, taken before stem cell transplantation. The receptors stem from a human donor with POMP-related autoinflammation and immune dysregulation (PRAID). Each CDR3 is given with its conserved first and last residue. D genes are given only for firm matches. A row's size may be missing; if present it is once, few, many or a size class.

v_gene	j_gene	d_gene	abundance	CDR3nt	CDR3aa
TRBV7-9	TRBJ1-1	TRBD1	-	TGTGCCAGCGGCGTACAGGGGACGAGAGAGACTGAAGCTTTCTTT	CASGVQGTRETEAFF
TRBV14	TRBJ2-6	-	-	TGTGCCAGCAGCCAAGATCGGCGGATCTCTGGGGCCAACGTCCTGACTTTC	CASSQDRRISGANVLTF
TRBV4-1	TRBJ1-2	-	-	TGCGCCAGCAGCCCAACCCGCGGGCGGGATGGCTACACCTTC	CASSPTRGRDGYTF
TRBV10-1	TRBJ2-1	TRBD2	-	TGCGCCAGCAGCCCCTCTAGCGGGGGAGACAATGAGCAGTTCTTC	CASSPSSGGDNEQFF
TRBV30	TRBJ2-1	-	-	TGTGCCTGGAGTGTACAGGAGGAGGTGGGGTTCTTC	CAWSVQEEVGFF
TRBV2	TRBJ1-5	-	few	TGTGCCAGCAGCCGCGGACAGAGCAATCAGCCCCAGCATTTT	CASSRGQSNQPQHF
TRBV27	TRBJ1-5	TRBD1	-	TGTGCCAGCAGTTTCGGACAGGGCGGACAGCCCCAGCATTTT	CASSFGQGGQPQHF
TRBV5-5	TRBJ1-5	-	-	TGTGCCAGCAGCTTGGATGGGCGATATAGCAATCAGCCCCAGCATTTT	CASSLDGRYSNQPQHF
TRBV5-6	TRBJ2-5	TRBD2	-	TGTGCCAGCAGCTTGTTTGGGGGAGGGCAGGAGACCCAGTACTTC	CASSLFGGGQETQYF
TRBV7-9	TRBJ1-1	TRBD1	-	TGTGCCAGCAGCCGGACAGGGGCTACTGAAGCTTTCTTT	CASSRTGATEAFF
TRBV9	TRBJ2-3	-	-	TGTGCCAGCAGCCCCCGGACACTCACAGATACGCAGTATTTT	CASSPRTLTDTQYF
TRBV29-1	TRBJ2-7	-	-	TGCAGCGTTGTGGGACTCTCCTACGAGCAGTACTTC	CSVVGLSYEQYF
TRBV6-6	TRBJ1-5	-	-	TGTGCCAGCAGTCAAATTACAGGGAGCAATCAGCCCCAGCATTTT	CASSQITGSNQPQHF
TRBV28	TRBJ2-1	TRBD2	-	TGTGCCAGCAGCCGAGGACTAGCGGGAGGAGGAATTAGAAGTATCTACAATGAGCAGTTCTTC	CASSRGLAGGGIRSIYNEQFF
TRBV7-9	TRBJ2-5	-	-	TGTGCCAGCAGCTTGACGAATCAAGAGACCCAGTACTTC	CASSLTNQETQYF
TRBV28	TRBJ2-1	TRBD1	-	TGTGCCAGCAGTCTAGGGACAGACAGGGGGACATTATGGAATGAGCAGTTCTTC	CASSLGTDRGTLWNEQFF
TRBV5-1	TRBJ2-6	-	-	TGCGCCAGCAGTTTTCTACAGAGCTCTGGGGCCAACGTCCTGACTTTC	CASSFLQSSGANVLTF
TRBV6-5	TRBJ2-1	-	-	TGTGCCAGCAGTAGGGGAGGCAATGAGCAGTTCTTC	CASSRGGNEQFF
TRBV11-2	TRBJ2-7	-	-	TGTGCCAGCAGCCTCGGACACCTGAGCTCCTACGAGCAGTACTTC	CASSLGHLSSYEQYF
TRBV18	TRBJ1-5	TRBD1	-	TGTGCCAGCTCACCACCGATGGGACAGGGGTCAAGTCAGCCCCAGCATTTT	CASSPPMGQGSSQPQHF